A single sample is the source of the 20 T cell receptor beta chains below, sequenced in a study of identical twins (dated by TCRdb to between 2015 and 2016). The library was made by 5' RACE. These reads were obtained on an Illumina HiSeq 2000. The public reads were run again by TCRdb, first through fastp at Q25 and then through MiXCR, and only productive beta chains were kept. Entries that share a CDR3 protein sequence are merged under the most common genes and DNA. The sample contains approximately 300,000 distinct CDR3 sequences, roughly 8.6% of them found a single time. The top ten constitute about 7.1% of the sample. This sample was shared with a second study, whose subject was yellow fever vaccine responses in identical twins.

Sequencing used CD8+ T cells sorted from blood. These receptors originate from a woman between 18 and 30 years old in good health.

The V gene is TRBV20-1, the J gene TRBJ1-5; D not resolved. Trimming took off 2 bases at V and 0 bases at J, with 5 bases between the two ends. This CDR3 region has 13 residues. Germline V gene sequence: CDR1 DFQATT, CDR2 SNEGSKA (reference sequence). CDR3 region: CSARHSSNQPQHF. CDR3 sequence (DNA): TGCAGTGCTAGACACTCTAGCAATCAGCCCCAGCATTTT.

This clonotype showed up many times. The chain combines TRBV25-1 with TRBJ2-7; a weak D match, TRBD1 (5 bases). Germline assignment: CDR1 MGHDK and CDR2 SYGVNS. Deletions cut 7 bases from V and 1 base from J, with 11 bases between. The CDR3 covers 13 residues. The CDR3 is CASKTQGSYEQYF. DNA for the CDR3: TGTGCCAGCAAGACCCAGGGTTCCTACGAGCAGTACTTC.

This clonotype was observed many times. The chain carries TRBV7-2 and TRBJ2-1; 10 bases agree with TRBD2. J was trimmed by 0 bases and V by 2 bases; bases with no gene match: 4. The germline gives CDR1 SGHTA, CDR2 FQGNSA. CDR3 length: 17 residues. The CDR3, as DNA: TGTGCCAGCAGCTTACGACTAGCGGGTAGCTCCTACAATGAGCAGTTCTTC. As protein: CASSLRLAGSSYNEQFF.

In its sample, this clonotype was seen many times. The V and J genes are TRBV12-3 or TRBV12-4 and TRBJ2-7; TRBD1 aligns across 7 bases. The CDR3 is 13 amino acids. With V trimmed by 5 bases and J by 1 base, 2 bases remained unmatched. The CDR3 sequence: CASSGTESYEQYF. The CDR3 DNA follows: TGTGCCAGCAGTGGGACAGAATCCTACGAGCAGTACTTC.

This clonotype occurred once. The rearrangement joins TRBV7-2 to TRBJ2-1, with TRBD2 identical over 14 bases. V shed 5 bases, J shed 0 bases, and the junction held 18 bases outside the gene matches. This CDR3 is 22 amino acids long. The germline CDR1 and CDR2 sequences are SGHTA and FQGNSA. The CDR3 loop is CASSVPGGLAGERGSSYNEQFF. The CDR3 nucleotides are TGTGCCAGCAGCGTCCCCGGGGGACTAGCGGGAGAACGGGGGAGCTCCTACAATGAGCAGTTCTTC.

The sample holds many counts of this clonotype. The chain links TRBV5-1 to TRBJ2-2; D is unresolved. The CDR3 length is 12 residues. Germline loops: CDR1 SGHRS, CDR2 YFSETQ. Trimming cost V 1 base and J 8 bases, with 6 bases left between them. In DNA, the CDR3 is TGCGCCAGCAGCTTGTCACGGGGGGAGCTGTTTTTT. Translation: CASSLSRGELFF.

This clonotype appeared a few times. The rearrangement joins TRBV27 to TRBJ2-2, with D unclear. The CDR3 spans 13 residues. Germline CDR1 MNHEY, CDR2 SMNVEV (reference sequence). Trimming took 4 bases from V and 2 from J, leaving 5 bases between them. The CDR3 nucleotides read TGTGCCAGCAGTTCAATAAACACCGGGGAGCTGTTTTTT. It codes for CASSSINTGELFF.

CDR3 sequence: CASSDGDIVFRAFF. The CDR3 DNA reads as TGTGCCAGCAGCGATGGGGACATTGTTTTTCGGGCTTTCTTT. The rearrangement joins TRBV2 to TRBJ1-1, with a weak D call TRBD1 (6 bases). V was clipped by 6 bases and J by 11 bases, with 22 bases between them. The CDR3 runs 14 residues. Germline V gene lookup returns CDR1 SNHLY and CDR2 FYNNEI.

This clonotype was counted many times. The CDR3: CASSSGTENEKLFF. DNA of the CDR3: TGTGCCAGCAGCAGCGGGACAGAGAATGAAAAACTGTTTTTT. The gene calls are TRBV6-1 and TRBJ1-4; the match to TRBD1 covers 7 bases. The CDR3 is 14 amino acids. Losses at the gene ends were 6 bases for V and 5 bases for J; bases not matched to a gene: 6. Germline V gene data show CDR1 as MNHNS and CDR2 as SASEGT.

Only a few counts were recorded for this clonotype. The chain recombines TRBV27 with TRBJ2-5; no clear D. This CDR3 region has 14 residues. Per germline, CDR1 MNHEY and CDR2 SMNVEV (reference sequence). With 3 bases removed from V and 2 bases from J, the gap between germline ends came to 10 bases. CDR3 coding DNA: TGTGCCAGCAGTTTTTTAACAGATCAAGAGACCCAGTACTTC. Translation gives CASSFLTDQETQYF.

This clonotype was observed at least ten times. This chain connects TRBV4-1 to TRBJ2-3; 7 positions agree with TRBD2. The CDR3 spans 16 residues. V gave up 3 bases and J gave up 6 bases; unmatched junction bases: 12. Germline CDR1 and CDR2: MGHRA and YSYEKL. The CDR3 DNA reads TGCGCCAGCAGCCAGCTACTAGCGAGGGAAGGGGATACGCAGTATTTT. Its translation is CASSQLLAREGDTQYF.

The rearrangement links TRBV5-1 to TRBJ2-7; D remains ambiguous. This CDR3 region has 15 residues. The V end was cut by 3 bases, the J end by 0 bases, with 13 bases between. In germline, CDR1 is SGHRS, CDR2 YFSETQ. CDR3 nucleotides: TGCGCCAGCAGCTCAGACACTCAATTCTCCTACGAGCAGTACTTC. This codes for CASSSDTQFSYEQYF.

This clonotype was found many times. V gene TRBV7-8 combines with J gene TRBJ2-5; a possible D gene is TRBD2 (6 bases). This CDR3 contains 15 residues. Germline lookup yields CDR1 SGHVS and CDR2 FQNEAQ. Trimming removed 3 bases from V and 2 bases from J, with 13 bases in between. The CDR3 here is CASSFRGAAQETQYF. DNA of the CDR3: TGTGCCAGCAGCTTTCGCGGGGCGGCTCAAGAGACCCAGTACTTC.

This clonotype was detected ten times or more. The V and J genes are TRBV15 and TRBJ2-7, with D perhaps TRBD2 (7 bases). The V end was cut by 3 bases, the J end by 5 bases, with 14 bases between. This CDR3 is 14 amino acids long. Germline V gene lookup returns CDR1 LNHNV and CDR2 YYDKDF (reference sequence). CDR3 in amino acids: CATSRAGASDEQYF. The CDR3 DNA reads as TGTGCCACCAGCAGGGCGGGGGCTAGCGACGAGCAGTACTTC.

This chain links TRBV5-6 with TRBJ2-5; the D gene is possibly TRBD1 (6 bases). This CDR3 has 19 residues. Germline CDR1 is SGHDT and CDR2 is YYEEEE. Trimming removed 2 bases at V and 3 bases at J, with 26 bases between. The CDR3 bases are TGTGCCAGCAGCTTCGGTCAGGGGATGGGCCTAGGTCTAAAAGAGACCCAGTACTTC. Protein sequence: CASSFGQGMGLGLKETQYF. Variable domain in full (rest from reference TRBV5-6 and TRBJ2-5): DAGVTQSPTHLIKTRGQQVTLRCSPKSGHDTVSWYQQALGQGPQFIFQYYEEEERQRGNFPDRFSGHQFPNYSSELNVNALLLGDSALYLCASSFGQGMGLGLKETQYFGPGTRLLVL.

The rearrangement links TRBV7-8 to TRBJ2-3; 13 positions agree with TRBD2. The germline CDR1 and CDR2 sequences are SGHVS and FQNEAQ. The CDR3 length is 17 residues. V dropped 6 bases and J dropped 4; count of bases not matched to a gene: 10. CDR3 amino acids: CASRGLAGEPGADTQYF. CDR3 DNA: TGTGCCAGCAGAGGACTAGCGGGGGAGCCCGGGGCAGATACGCAGTATTTT.

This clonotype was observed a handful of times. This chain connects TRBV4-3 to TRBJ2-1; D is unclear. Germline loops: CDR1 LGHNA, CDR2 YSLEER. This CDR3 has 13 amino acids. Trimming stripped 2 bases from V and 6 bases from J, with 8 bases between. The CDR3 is CASSQFQSNEQFF. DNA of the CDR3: TGCGCCAGCAGCCAATTCCAGTCCAATGAGCAGTTCTTC.

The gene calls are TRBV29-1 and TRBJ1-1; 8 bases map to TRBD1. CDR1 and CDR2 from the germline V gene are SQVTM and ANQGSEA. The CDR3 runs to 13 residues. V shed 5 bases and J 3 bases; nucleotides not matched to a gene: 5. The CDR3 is CSVQDRVYTEAFF. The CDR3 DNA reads TGCAGCGTTCAGGACAGGGTATACACTGAAGCTTTCTTT.

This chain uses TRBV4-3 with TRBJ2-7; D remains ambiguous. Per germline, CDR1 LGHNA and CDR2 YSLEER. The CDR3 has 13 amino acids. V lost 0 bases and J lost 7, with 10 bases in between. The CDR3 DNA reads TGCGCCAGCAGCCAAGATCAGGTGGAAGAGCAGTACTTC. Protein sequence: CASSQDQVEEQYF.

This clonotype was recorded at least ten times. Written as DNA, the CDR3 is TGCAGCGTTAAGACAGGGACTTACTACGAGCAGTACTTC. It translates to CSVKTGTYYEQYF. V gene TRBV29-1 combines with J gene TRBJ2-7; D possibly corresponds to TRBD1 (7 bases). CDR1 SQVTM and CDR2 ANQGSEA come from the germline V gene. The CDR3 is 13 amino acids. Trimming left V 5 bases short and J 3 bases short, with 14 bases between.